The clone carrying this T cell receptor beta chain was observed a few times. As yet, its antigen is unknown. PCR was performed using 60 Vbeta and 13 Jbeta primers. Repertoires were generated with immunoSEQ multiplex PCR, while TCRdb's copy carries only in-frame clones and drops some. The sample holds 95,000 to 150,000 clones; under 20% are singletons and the top ten take 2.9%. This CDR3 spans 13 amino acids. The germline V and J ends were trimmed by 6 bases and 13 bases, with 22 bases remaining between them. Germline V gene lookup returns CDR1 SNHLY and CDR2 FYNNEI. The sample is drawn from a study of cytomegalovirus exposure and HLA in healthy donors. Study background: Drawn from HLA-typed donors, 65 million to 100 million unique TCRs were held in an early data release.

Study results and caveats: In a later analysis, CMV-associated beta chains were mostly HLA-associated, it appeared.

Input material: PBMCs. This clonotype was obtained from a female donor in good health and CMV-seropositive. The chain combines TRBV2 with TRBJ2-7; D is perhaps TRBD1 (6 bases). This CDR3 reads CASRETGPTAPYF. The CDR3 DNA follows: TGTGCCAGCAGAGAGACAGGACCCACAGCCCCTTACTTC.